These T cell receptor beta chains were read from a single sample in a study of cytomegalovirus exposure and HLA in healthy donors. The protocol was immunoSEQ multiplex PCR, while the TCRdb copy is restricted to in-frame clones and leaves out a portion. Its listing shows 85,000 to 90,000 clones. The sample comprised PBMCs. These TCRs come from a man between 50 and 59 years old in good health and CMV-seropositive. The CDR3 runs from the conserved cysteine through the conserved F or W. D genes are given only for firm matches.

d_gene: NA
j_gene: TRBJ1-2
v_gene: TRBV19
CDR3nt: TGTGCCAGTCGGCCGGAGGCTAACTATGGCTACACCTTC
CDR3aa: CASRPEANYGYTF

d_gene: NA
j_gene: TRBJ2-1
v_gene: TRBV7-9
CDR3nt: TGTGCCAGCAGCTACGAGGGAGGCCAAGGAAATGAGCAGTTCTTC
CDR3aa: CASSYEGGQGNEQFF

d_gene: NA
j_gene: TRBJ2-5
v_gene: TRBV20-1
CDR3nt: TGCAGTGCTAGGGCGAGACAGGAAGAGTACTTC
CDR3aa: CSARARQEEYF

d_gene: NA
j_gene: TRBJ1-1
v_gene: TRBV18
CDR3nt: TGTGCCAGCTCACGAAAGGAGGCGAACACTGAAGCTTTCTTT
CDR3aa: CASSRKEANTEAFF

d_gene: NA
j_gene: TRBJ2-7
v_gene: TRBV5-4
CDR3nt: TGTGCCAGCAGCTTGGAGGTCGGGTTCTCCTACGAGCAGTACTTC
CDR3aa: CASSLEVGFSYEQYF

d_gene: NA
j_gene: TRBJ2-1
v_gene: TRBV12-5
CDR3nt: TGTGCTAGTGCCTCTAGGCGGGACTGGGCCGGCGATGAGCAGTTCTTC
CDR3aa: CASASRRDWAGDEQFF

d_gene: NA
j_gene: TRBJ1-1
v_gene: TRBV7-9
CDR3nt: TGTGCCAGCAGCTTCGGACAGTACGGGACTGAAGCTTTCTTT
CDR3aa: CASSFGQYGTEAFF

d_gene: NA
j_gene: TRBJ2-7
v_gene: TRBV11-2
CDR3nt: TGTGCCAGCAGCTTCGTCCGAACCGGCTCCTACGAGCAGTACTTC
CDR3aa: CASSFVRTGSYEQYF

d_gene: NA
j_gene: TRBJ1-5
v_gene: TRBV7-8
CDR3nt: TGTGCCAGCAGTCAGGGGACGTCTAATCAGCCCCAGCATTTT
CDR3aa: CASSQGTSNQPQHF

d_gene: NA
j_gene: TRBJ2-7
v_gene: TRBV7-9
CDR3nt: TGTGCCAGCAGCTCCTCGACAGCCTACTACGAGCAGTACTTC
CDR3aa: CASSSSTAYYEQYF

d_gene: TRBD2
j_gene: TRBJ2-3
v_gene: TRBV9
CDR3nt: TGTGCCAGCAGCGTAGTAGCGGGAGACGGCACAGATACGCAGTATTTT
CDR3aa: CASSVVAGDGTDTQYF

d_gene: NA
j_gene: TRBJ1-2
v_gene: TRBV6-5
CDR3nt: TGTGCCAGCAGTTACTCGAAGGGAGGTAACTATGGCTACACCTTC
CDR3aa: CASSYSKGGNYGYTF

d_gene: TRBD2
j_gene: TRBJ2-1
v_gene: TRBV5-4
CDR3nt: TGTGCCAGCAGCTTGACACGGGCTAGCGGGACCTACAATGAGCAGTTCTTC
CDR3aa: CASSLTRASGTYNEQFF

d_gene: NA
j_gene: TRBJ2-1
v_gene: TRBV28
CDR3nt: TGTGCCAGCAGTGGGGGGGCGTACAATGAGCAGTTCTTC
CDR3aa: CASSGGAYNEQFF

d_gene: TRBD2
j_gene: TRBJ2-1
v_gene: TRBV5-1
CDR3nt: TGCGCCAGCAGCTACCGGGAGGGCCCCTACAATGAGCAGTTCTTC
CDR3aa: CASSYREGPYNEQFF

d_gene: TRBD2
j_gene: TRBJ2-5
v_gene: TRBV18
CDR3nt: TGTGCCAGCTCAGCGGGAGCGGGTCAAGAGACCCAGTACTTC
CDR3aa: CASSAGAGQETQYF